Each of the 29 T cell receptor beta chains below was sequenced from the same sample in a study of human T cells and chemical hapten exposure. MiXCR, run by TCRdb on the RACE reads, gives a single entry per CDR3 protein. Of tens of thousands of distinct CDR3 sequences listed, roughly a tenth are singletons. As for time point: patch test 2, 6 weeks after DPC sensitization. Treatment reported: therapeutic diphenylcyclopropenone sensitization with weekly scalp DPC. The sequences come from whole blood, collected in connection with sensitization to the hapten diphenylcyclopropenone (DPC). These receptors were collected from a woman aged 45-60 years with alopecia areata. Some clones in this sample may be carry-over from other donors' samples.

The chain is built from TRBV9 and TRBJ2-1; 10 bases are shared with TRBD1. With 0 bases clipped from V and 9 bases from J, the junction kept 0 bases outside the gene matches. Germline CDR1 SGDLS, CDR2 YYNGEE. The CDR3 spans 13 residues. The CDR3 is CASSVGDRGEQFF. Here the CDR3 DNA reads TGTGCCAGCAGCGTAGGGGACAGGGGTGAGCAGTTCTTC.

This sequence joins TRBV20-1 and TRBJ2-3, with D possibly being TRBD1 (6 bases). The V gene lost 5 bases and the J gene lost 2 bases, with 11 bases spanning the gap. CDR3 length: 13 amino acids. CDR1 DFQATT and CDR2 SNEGSKA come from the germline V gene (reference sequence). This chain's CDR3 is CSAPRDNTDTQYF. In nucleotides, the CDR3 is TGCAGTGCTCCCCGGGACAACACAGATACGCAGTATTTT.

The chain couples TRBV28 to TRBJ1-5; the D is unclear. Germline V lookup: CDR1 MDHEN, CDR2 SYDVKM. With 6 bases removed from V and 7 bases from J, the gap between germline ends came to 7 bases. This CDR3 is 11 amino acids long. CDR3 DNA sequence: TGTGCCAGCAGCTCGAGACAGCCCCAGCATTTT. Protein product: CASSSRQPQHF.

In this sample, this clonotype turned up many times. The chain is built from TRBV5-1 and TRBJ2-5; either TRBD1 or TRBD2 may supply D (5 bases each). V gave up 1 base and J gave up 4 bases, with 14 bases separating them. The CDR3 runs 15 residues. The germline gives CDR1 SGHRS, CDR2 YFSETQ. The CDR3 here is CASSLNRAGRETQYF. As DNA, the CDR3 is TGCGCCAGCAGCTTGAACCGCGCAGGGAGAGAGACCCAGTACTTC.

This clonotype has at least ten counts. V is TRBV5-4 and J is TRBJ2-3; D is perhaps TRBD2 (5 bases). This CDR3 region has 12 residues. The V gene lost 1 base and the J gene lost 7 bases, with 7 bases spanning the gap. Germline values: CDR1 SGHNT, CDR2 YYREEE (reference sequence). The CDR3 bases are TGTGCCAGCAGCTTGTGGAGGAATACGCAGTATTTT. Its translation: CASSLWRNTQYF.

This clonotype appeared a few times. This rearrangement joins TRBV5-5 to TRBJ2-1, with D uncertain. The V end lost 6 bases, the J end lost 7 bases, and 8 bases lay between the germline ends. The germline gives CDR1 SGHKS, CDR2 YYEKEE (reference sequence). The CDR3 length is 11 residues. The CDR3 is CASNRGNEQFF. As DNA, the CDR3 is TGTGCCAGCAACCGCGGAAATGAGCAGTTCTTC.

This clonotype was seen a few times. The V gene is TRBV3-1, the J gene TRBJ2-3; D gene unclear. This CDR3 has 14 amino acids. The germline V gene encodes CDR1 LGHDT and CDR2 YNNKEL (reference sequence). The V end was cut by 1 base, the J end by 6 bases, with 11 bases between. CDR3 nucleotides: TGTGCCAGCAGCCAAGCGCTAGTGGCGGATACGCAGTATTTT. This gives the protein CASSQALVADTQYF.

This clonotype has a count of ten or more. The V and J genes are TRBV6-5 and TRBJ2-7; TRBD2 matches at 7 bases. The CDR3 sequence is 14 residues long. The germline V gene has CDR1 MNHEY and CDR2 SVGAGI. With V trimmed by 0 bases and J by 7 bases, 6 bases remained unmatched. The CDR3 bases are TGTGCCAGCAGTTACTCGAATCTGGGACTAGAGCAGTACTTC. Translating gives CASSYSNLGLEQYF.

This clonotype has only a few counts. The rearrangement joins TRBV28 to TRBJ2-3; no definite D call. CDR1 is MDHEN and CDR2 is SYDVKM in the germline V gene. Trimming took 4 bases from V and 5 from J, leaving 10 bases between them. The CDR3 length is 13 residues. CDR3 amino acids: CASSWHRIDTQYF. CDR3 nucleotide sequence: TGTGCCAGCAGTTGGCATCGGATAGATACGCAGTATTTT.

This clonotype has at least ten counts. The chain uses TRBV10-3 and TRBJ2-6, with D unclear. This CDR3 has 14 amino acids. With 2 bases removed from V and 12 bases from J, the gap between germline ends came to 14 bases. Germline V gives CDR1 ENHRY, CDR2 SYGVKD. The CDR3 loop is CAISEDSGTRVLTF. CDR3 sequence (DNA): TGTGCCATCAGTGAGGATTCGGGCACGCGCGTCCTGACTTTC.

This clonotype was counted a few times. V is TRBV5-6 and J is TRBJ2-7; D is perhaps TRBD1 (5 bases). The germline gives CDR1 SGHDT, CDR2 YYEEEE. Deletions cut 4 bases from V and 6 bases from J, with 14 bases between. CDR3 size: 13 residues. CDR3 nucleotides: TGTGCCAGCAGCGGCTTAAGGGGTGTCGAGCAGTACTTC. This sequence encodes CASSGLRGVEQYF.

This clonotype has at least ten counts. The chain uses TRBV6-6 and TRBJ2-1, with 11 bases matching TRBD2. V lost 6 bases to trimming and J lost 8 bases; unmatched junction nucleotides: 12. The CDR3 runs to 16 residues. Germline values: CDR1 MNHNY, CDR2 SVGAGI (reference sequence). CDR3 coding DNA: TGTGCCAGCAGATCGCCGACTAGCGGGACCGGAGATGAGCAGTTCTTC. Translated: CASRSPTSGTGDEQFF.

The chain joins TRBV4-3 to TRBJ2-7, with 12 bases identical to TRBD2. J lost 4 bases, V lost 0 bases, and 4 bases had no gene match. Germline V lookup: CDR1 LGHNA, CDR2 YSLEER. The CDR3 contains 16 residues. CDR3 DNA sequence: TGCGCCAGCAGCCAAGATCGGCTAGCGGGAGGGTACGAGCAGTACTTC. It specifies CASSQDRLAGGYEQYF.

The table lists this clonotype with many counts. The chain carries TRBV4-3 and TRBJ2-2, with TRBD2 matching over 9 bases. The CDR3 covers 19 residues. The ends lost 4 bases at V and 0 bases at J; junction bases unmatched: 12. CDR1 and CDR2 (germline): LGHNA, YSLEER. The CDR3 sequence is CASSRQLAGWGTNTGELFF. The DNA for the CDR3 is TGCGCCAGCAGCCGTCAGCTAGCGGGATGGGGGACGAACACCGGGGAGCTGTTTTTT.

This clonotype was recorded at least ten times. The genes are TRBV9 and TRBJ2-1; tentatively, D is TRBD2 (5 bases). V was shortened by 0 bases and J by 4 bases, with 11 bases between the two germline ends. Per the germline V gene, CDR1 is SGDLS and CDR2 is YYNGEE. CDR3 length: 15 amino acids. The CDR3 DNA follows: TGTGCCAGCAGCGTAGACAGCGGCCCTTACAATGAGCAGTTCTTC. Its protein is CASSVDSGPYNEQFF.

This clonotype appeared many times. Written as DNA, the CDR3 is TGCAGTGCTAGAGAGGCAGGGGACAACATTCAGTACTTC. It translates to CSAREAGDNIQYF. The V gene is TRBV20-1, the J gene TRBJ2-4; a possible D gene is TRBD1 (6 bases). Germline CDR1 DFQATT, CDR2 SNEGSKA (reference sequence). This CDR3 has 13 amino acids. V was clipped by 0 bases and J by 7 bases, with 10 bases between them.

The chain recombines TRBV24-1 with TRBJ1-1; 7 positions match TRBD1. The germline V gene encodes CDR1 KGHDR and CDR2 SFDVKD. V lost 2 bases and J lost 5; bases outside the gene matches: 13. The CDR3 is 17 amino acids. Here the CDR3 reads CATSDSGTASWKTEAFF. In DNA form, the CDR3 reads TGTGCCACCAGTGATTCCGGGACAGCCTCTTGGAAAACTGAAGCTTTCTTT.

The CDR3 sequence: CASSLRGNRDTEAFF. Written as DNA, the CDR3 is TGTGCCAGCAGCTTACGTGGGAACCGGGACACTGAAGCTTTCTTT. The V call is TRBV7-2, the J call TRBJ1-1, with unresolved D. Germline lookup yields CDR1 SGHTA and CDR2 FQGNSA. The CDR3 loop spans 15 amino acids. Trimming cost V 2 bases and J 3 bases, with 13 bases left between them.

There are many counts of this clonotype. The CDR3 protein is CASSGGQGGTQYF. For the CDR3, the DNA is TGCGCCAGCAGCGGGGGACAGGGAGGGACCCAGTACTTC. The chain combines TRBV5-1 with TRBJ2-5, with 9 bases fitting TRBD1. V dropped 4 bases and J dropped 7; count of bases not matched to a gene: 5. The CDR3 contains 13 residues. CDR1 is SGHRS, CDR2 YFSETQ, per germline.

There are a few counts of this clonotype. The V call is TRBV20-1, the J call TRBJ1-1; D remains unclear. CDR3 length equals 12 residues. V lost 4 bases, J lost 1 base, and 7 bases lay in between. Germline V gene data show CDR1 as DFQATT and CDR2 as SNEGSKA (reference sequence). The CDR3 DNA reads TGCAGTGCTACCCCCAGGAACACTGAAGCTTTCTTT. It codes for CSATPRNTEAFF.

As concerns this clonotype: Relative to the germline gene, one junction end is altered; a read error may explain this. The CDR3 spells CASSVTLKLSSLHF. Written as DNA, the CDR3 is TGTGCCAGCAGCGTCACCTTAAAGCTTTCATCCCTCCACTTT. This chain uses TRBV28 with TRBJ1-6; D not certain. Germline assignment: CDR1 MDHEN and CDR2 SYDVKM. The CDR3 length is 14 residues. The full variable domain, with the rest looked up from reference TRBV28 and TRBJ1-6, is DVKVTQSSRYLVKRTGEKVFLECVQDMDHENMFWYRQDPGLGLRLIYFSYDVKMKEKGDIPEGYSVSREKKERFSLILESASTNQTSMYLCASSVTLKLSSLHFGNGTRLTVT.

The rearrangement joins TRBV20-1 to TRBJ2-1; D is unclear. The CDR3 contains 11 residues. Per the germline V gene, CDR1 is DFQATT and CDR2 is SNEGSKA (reference sequence). Trimming stripped 5 bases from V and 10 bases from J, with 12 bases between. In DNA, the CDR3 is TGCAGTGCTCAAGAGTTACCGGAGCAGTTCTTC. It translates to CSAQELPEQFF.

This clonotype showed up just a few times. The chain uses TRBV15 and TRBJ2-3; no reliable D call. Trimming left V 0 bases short and J 4 bases short, with 8 bases between. CDR3 length equals 14 residues. Germline assignment: CDR1 LNHNV and CDR2 YYDKDF (reference sequence). The CDR3 is CATSRDLNADTQYF. CDR3 DNA: TGTGCCACCAGCAGAGATCTGAACGCAGATACGCAGTATTTT.

This clonotype qualifies as medium-sized (0.01 to 0.1%). V gene TRBV6-2 or TRBV6-3 combines with J gene TRBJ2-1; D unclear. V was shortened by 7 bases and J by 8 bases, with 9 bases between the two germline ends. In germline, CDR1 is MNHEY, CDR2 SVGEGT. This CDR3 contains 11 residues. The CDR3 DNA sequence: TGTGCCAGCAAGTTGCGCGATGAGCAGTTCTTC. Translation: CASKLRDEQFF.

This clonotype was picked up many times. V gene TRBV2 combines with J gene TRBJ2-3; D remains unclear. V lost 8 bases and J 6 bases, leaving 12 bases between the germline ends. This CDR3 spans 12 amino acids. CDR1 and CDR2 (germline): SNHLY, FYNNEI. CDR3 sequence: CASDVNGDTQYF. In DNA, the CDR3 is TGTGCCAGCGACGTAAACGGGGATACGCAGTATTTT.

This clonotype was counted between two and nine times. This chain links TRBV28 with TRBJ2-7; 9 bases are a match to TRBD1. The CDR3 sequence is 15 residues long. CDR1 is MDHEN, CDR2 SYDVKM, per germline. The J segment lost 3 bases and the V segment lost 6 bases, leaving 9 bases of the junction unmatched. For the CDR3, the DNA is TGTGCCAGCAGCAAGACAGGGGGAAAAGTCTACGAGCAGTACTTC. Its protein product is CASSKTGGKVYEQYF. Based on the CDR3 plus reference TRBV28 and TRBJ2-7, the full variable domain is DVKVTQSSRYLVKRTGEKVFLECVQDMDHENMFWYRQDPGLGLRLIYFSYDVKMKEKGDIPEGYSVSREKKERFSLILESASTNQTSMYLCASSKTGGKVYEQYFGPGTRLTVT.

This clonotype was seen repeatedly, ten times or more. This chain links TRBV5-1 with TRBJ2-3; TRBD1 agrees at 9 bases. The trim removed 0 bases at V and 1 base at J, leaving 6 bases unmatched. In germline, CDR1 is SGHRS, CDR2 YFSETQ. The CDR3 spans 17 residues. The CDR3 spells CASSLGHRDRGTDTQYF. The DNA of the CDR3 is TGCGCCAGCAGCTTGGGGCATCGGGACAGGGGCACAGATACGCAGTATTTT.

Concerning this clonotype itself: One end of the junction is discordant with germline, which a read error may explain. The V and J genes are TRBV2 and TRBJ2-3, with D perhaps TRBD2 (5 bases). CDR3 size: 14 residues. Germline V CDR1 and CDR2: SNHLY, FYNNEI. The CDR3 loop reads CVSSGMPPPDTQYF. The CDR3 DNA is TGTGTCAGCTCGGGGATGCCACCCCCAGATACGCAGTATTTT.

The chain joins TRBV18 to TRBJ2-1; 13 bases align to TRBD2. V gave up 3 bases and J gave up 3 bases; unmatched junction bases: 5. CDR1 is KGHSH and CDR2 is LQKENI in the germline V gene. The CDR3 is 17 residues long. CDR3 nucleotides: TGTGCCAGCTCACCCACTAGCGGGAGGGACCTCTACAATGAGCAGTTCTTC. It translates to CASSPTSGRDLYNEQFF.